In its sample, the clone carrying this TCR beta chain was seen a few times. As yet, its antigen is unknown. Every bit of the isolated RNA underwent reverse transcription, so sequencing read expressed TCRB transcripts. An average of around 3.4 million reads was obtained for naive, central memory and regulatory T cell samples. The method was immunoSEQ multiplex PCR; TCRdb's version includes in-frame clones alone and lacks a portion of them. This sample has under 300,000 clones, with around 21% found just once. The data derive from a study of beta chain features in type 1 diabetes. Findings and limits, study-wide: Shortening of TCRB CDR3s, moderate but significant, appeared in all four CD4+ subsets of Type 1 diabetes patients. Patients' naive, central memory and regulatory TCRB repertoires appeared more alike than those of healthy donors.

CD45RO/CCR7/CD25/CD127/CD95/CD27 staining was used to isolate CD4+ naive, central memory, regulatory and stem cell-like memory cells by sorting. Sequenced material: naive CD4+ T cells from blood. The clonotype comes from a woman aged 40 to 50 with type 1 diabetes.

CDR3 in DNA: TGTGCCAGCAGTGAAAGGAGGGCAGTCGGCCAAGCTTTCTTT. Its translation: CASSERRAVGQAFF. The chain is built from TRBV2 and TRBJ1-1; D gene unclear. Per germline, CDR1 SNHLY and CDR2 FYNNEI. The V end was cut by 2 bases, the J end by 9 bases, with 16 bases between. CDR3 length: 14 residues.